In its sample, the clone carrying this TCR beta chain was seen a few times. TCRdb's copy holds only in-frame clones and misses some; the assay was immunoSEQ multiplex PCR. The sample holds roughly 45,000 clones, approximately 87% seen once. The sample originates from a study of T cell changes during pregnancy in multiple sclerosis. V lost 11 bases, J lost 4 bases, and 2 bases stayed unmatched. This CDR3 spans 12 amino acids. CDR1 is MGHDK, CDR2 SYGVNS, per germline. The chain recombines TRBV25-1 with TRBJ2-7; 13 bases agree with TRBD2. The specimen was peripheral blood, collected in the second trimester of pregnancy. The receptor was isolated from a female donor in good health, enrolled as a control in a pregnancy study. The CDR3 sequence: CASTSGGYEQYF. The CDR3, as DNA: TGTGCCTCGACTAGCGGGGGGTACGAGCAGTACTTC.